This TCR beta chain is drawn from a study of identical twins (dated by TCRdb to about 2016). Describing the broader study: The study deep-sequenced TCR alpha and beta repertoires from monozygotic twins, unrelated adults of various ages and cord blood to test whether fetal clonotypes persist. To rule out contamination, the twin experiments were replicated at different times with different library preparation protocols.

CDR1 DFQATT and CDR2 SNEGSKA are derived from the germline V gene (reference sequence). V is cut back by 6 bases and J by 7 bases, with 7 bases in the junction unmatched. The CDR3 runs 13 amino acids, cysteine and phenylalanine included. CDR3 DNA is the only sequence kept; it has 39 bases, read in frame from the first base. Note on this clonotype: This clone's antigen is unknown. Base qualities are not at hand, and no much larger clone is one base apart.

Findings and caveats that apply to the study as a whole: Fewer insertions were carried by abundant cord blood beta clonotypes; a weaker similar trend was observed in young adult naive repertoires, while no such trend was observed in memory repertoires. The excess sharing between twins in beta out-of-frame sequences was weaker because fewer shared sequences reduced the signal-to-noise ratio. Zero-insertion analyses could be partly confounded by invariant T cells such as MAIT and iNKT, though diverse VJ usage argued against such confounding for most clonotypes. Compared with coincidental sharing between unrelated individuals, an excess of low generation-probability sequences was observed among out-of-frame TCR alpha sequences shared between twins. In monozygotic twins, recombination models systematically underestimated out-of-frame TCR alpha sharing, but the models matched the sharing seen between unrelated individuals. Because the same donors could not be followed over many years, conclusions were based on cross-sectional statistical analysis.

The library was produced with 5' RACE. The reads were generated on an Illumina HiSeq 2000. Template switching added a universal primer binding site, and the final cDNA carried a unique molecular identifier that allowed TCR cDNA molecules to be counted accurately. Specific primers in the conserved constant-segment region were used to synthesize first-strand cDNA for the TCR alpha and beta chains. To control for contamination, every cDNA library carried two barcodes: a SMART-Mk sample barcode plus Illumina barcodes. TruSeq adapter sequences, together with Illumina sample barcodes, were added in two successive PCR steps. TCR alpha and beta cDNA libraries were sequenced on the Illumina HiSeq platform with custom primers. The paper's processing steps were these. Unique molecular identifiers were extracted from raw reads with MiGEC, and CDR3 positions were determined with MiXCR. For each individual, recombination models were inferred using an EM algorithm with the repgenHMM and IGoR tools. Shared clonotypes were analyzed with the tcR package in R, and sharing was normalized by the product of cloneset sizes. To study raw recombination without the effects of thymic and clonal selection, out-of-frame nonproductive sequences were analyzed. The public sequencing data were trimmed at Q25 with fastp and processed into clonotypes with MiXCR by TCRdb, which kept only in-frame beta chains. Rows merge per CDR3 protein into single entries with the most common DNA and genes. The V and J calls and clone size come from TCRdb's table, not from the authors' own analysis. Recorded for this sample are 300,000 to 400,000 distinct CDR3 sequences; 12% of them occurred a single time. Of the sample, about 7% falls within the top ten clones.

Every donor in the study was a healthy Caucasian. The twin cohort comprised three pairs of female monozygotic twins, all aged roughly 18 to 30 years. Positive isolation kits from Invitrogen were used to isolate CD4+ and CD8+ T cell populations. This sample also belongs to another study, concerning yellow fever vaccine responses in identical twins. Drawing on the second study: The authors reported that the T cell response to vaccination in identical twins appeared partly convergent and partly personalized. The study precisely tracked vaccine-responding T cell clones in identical twins.

The chain is made from TRBV20-1 and TRBJ2-1, with 9 bases matching TRBD1. The clonotype originates from a woman between 18 and 29 years old in good health. The source material was CD8+ T cells sorted from blood. The CDR3 region: CSAPTGGWNEQFF. The nucleotides read TGCAGTGCGCCTACAGGGGGCTGGAATGAGCAGTTCTTC.